Listed below are T cell receptor beta chains from one sample, sequenced in a study of T cells after yellow fever vaccination. TCRdb re-called the 5' RACE reads with MiXCR, one entry per CDR3 protein. Among fewer than 650,000 distinct CDR3 sequences listed, just over 20% were seen once. The sequencing used PBMCs, collected approximately 22 days after the first yellow fever vaccination. These TCRs come from a man aged 18 to 29 who received the YFV17D yellow fever vaccine. CDR3s leave out the opening cysteine and the closing phenylalanine or tryptophan.

SARVRGVETQY	TRBV20-1	TRBJ2-5
SAKLAKGKNIQY	TRBV20-1	TRBJ2-4
ASGPKDREETQY	TRBV5-4	TRBJ2-5
ASSPPPWRMSTDTQY	TRBV7-9	TRBJ2-3
ASGDRVFQPQH	TRBV6-2/TRBV6-3	TRBJ1-5
ASSLQFGQGAGYT	TRBV7-2	TRBJ1-2
SARMVTEAF	TRBV20-1	TRBJ1-1
ASRTGTGKSQPQH	TRBV2	TRBJ1-5
SAHPGANYGYT	TRBV20-1	TRBJ1-2
ASSQVLDTEAF	TRBV4-3	TRBJ1-1
ASSTQGPGNEQF	TRBV12-3/TRBV12-4	TRBJ2-1
AGSSQGSDTQY	TRBV7-2	TRBJ2-3
ASCRPTGSYSYEQY	TRBV6-1	TRBJ2-7
ASSFSGLEETQY	TRBV5-1	TRBJ2-5
ASRRFLYGYT	TRBV6-1	TRBJ1-2
ASSLAMTSGGSLDTQY	TRBV5-1	TRBJ2-3
SAYQLGGDDTQY	TRBV20-1	TRBJ2-3
ASSHLAPTQETQY	TRBV6-2/TRBV6-3	TRBJ2-5
ASSSTALYGYT	TRBV6-2/TRBV6-3	TRBJ1-2
ASTLDRASSYNEQF	TRBV5-1	TRBJ2-1
ASSLSRDSEKLF	TRBV19	TRBJ1-4
ATSRSPQTNTGELF	TRBV15	TRBJ2-2
ASSQEHPGPQETQY	TRBV4-3	TRBJ2-5
AVTGANYGYT	TRBV12-3/TRBV12-4	TRBJ1-2
ASSYSHRVSSGNTIY	TRBV6-5	TRBJ1-3
ASSWTVAKNIQY	TRBV6-5	TRBJ2-4
ASSYGVGGLAKNIQY	TRBV6-5	TRBJ2-4
SAETGKQY	TRBV20-1	TRBJ2-3
ASRGGPRDLNEQF	TRBV5-1	TRBJ2-1
ASTLAGLTDTQY	TRBV12-3/TRBV12-4	TRBJ2-3
ASSYYDEAPVRGYT	TRBV6-5	TRBJ1-2
AISEYGSQSSQPQH	TRBV10-3	TRBJ1-5
ASSLYGTGVTNQPQH	TRBV5-6	TRBJ1-5
ASSLSTGPGGSTGELF	TRBV5-4	TRBJ2-2
SVEWGRGDTEAF	TRBV29-1	TRBJ1-1